A selection of T cell receptor beta chains follows, all from one sample in a study of shared clonotypes between healthy human individuals. Measured with immunoSEQ multiplex PCR; TCRdb has only the in-frame clones, and not every one. The data show about 1.5 million clones, approximately 98% seen once. The source material was naive CD4+ T cells sorted from blood. The receptor source for this set is a young man in good health. CDR3s leave out the opening cysteine and the closing phenylalanine or tryptophan. Clone size is not always given. Where it is, it says once, few, many or a class for expanded clones.

size	J	V	CDR3
NA	TRBJ2-3	TRBV29-1	SVERLAGPSTDTQY
NA	TRBJ2-1	TRBV27	ASRGSIGRRRPDNEQF
NA	TRBJ2-3	TRBV2	ASRRTGTEGDTDTQY
NA	TRBJ2-7	TRBV29-1	SAGGGRGTDEQY
NA	TRBJ1-1	TRBV27	ASSSLRQAIVTEAF
NA	TRBJ2-3	TRBV19	ASSIRQGLGTDTQY
NA	TRBJ1-2	TRBV10-3	AISLDRVGYT
NA	TRBJ1-1	TRBV2	ASSPLPNTEAF
NA	TRBJ2-2	TRBV11-2	ASSLDRTSTGELF
NA	TRBJ1-4	TRBV7-9	ASSFGEKLF
NA	TRBJ2-5	TRBV29-1	SVRGRNQETQY
NA	TRBJ2-1	TRBV6-5	ASRRSASGYNEQF
NA	TRBJ2-3	TRBV4-3	ASSPLGLAGDTQY
NA	TRBJ2-7	TRBV28	ASSLTLGGNYEQY
NA	TRBJ1-5	TRBV5-6	ASSSDRDQPQH
NA	TRBJ2-7	TRBV27	ASSLTPGQGTYEQY
once	TRBJ2-7	TRBV27	ASSLEDPRGPYEQY
NA	TRBJ2-3	TRBV10-3	AISESTESGTLTDTQY
NA	TRBJ2-1	TRBV28	ASTPGVFSYNEQF
NA	TRBJ2-6	TRBV1	TSSDKRANVLT
NA	TRBJ1-2	TRBV28	ASRSGIEANYGYT
few	TRBJ2-2	TRBV28	ASSPLEGHRELF
NA	TRBJ2-3	TRBV7-8	ASSPSDGTRKKASTDTQY
NA	TRBJ1-5	TRBV30	AWSPGVDQPQH
NA	TRBJ1-2	TRBV18	ASSQPGTETYGYT
NA	TRBJ2-7	TRBV5-5	ASSLEPPNEQY
once	TRBJ2-1	TRBV7-9	ASSLVGNNEQF
NA	TRBJ2-5	TRBV9	ASSVGVGHGETQY
NA	TRBJ1-3	TRBV28	ASSPRQVGNTIY
few	TRBJ1-5	TRBV10-1	ASSDSNQPQH
NA	TRBJ2-7	TRBV7-9	ASSRGRGVQVSYEQY
NA	TRBJ2-7	TRBV5-1	ASSLAPPSNEQY
NA	TRBJ1-5	TRBV4-2	ASSQELGDNQPQH
NA	TRBJ2-1	TRBV21-1	ASSKIRVDYNEQF
NA	TRBJ1-1	TRBV5-6	ASSLELQGTTEAF
NA	TRBJ2-3	TRBV18	ASSPVTGLRSTDTQY
NA	TRBJ2-1	TRBV6-5	ASSDQGAYNEQF
NA	TRBJ2-5	TRBV6-1	ASSRQSQY
NA	TRBJ2-7	TRBV5-5	ASNRLRDSASDEQY
NA	TRBJ2-1	TRBV5-4	ASSFSPREYNEQF
NA	TRBJ2-7	TRBV9	ASSVEAGGLAYEQY
NA	TRBJ2-3	TRBV29-1	SVVVQITDTQY
NA	TRBJ2-3	TRBV5-1	ASSLEVQREISLSDTDTQY
NA	TRBJ2-7	TRBV18	ASSPGQGSYEQY
NA	TRBJ1-2	TRBV5-1	ASSFLGQGGGYT
NA	TRBJ1-1	TRBV19	ASIRDRVSTEAF
NA	TRBJ2-7	TRBV19	ASTPGGGRPHEQY
few	TRBJ1-5	TRBV18	ASSPGGRVYQPQH
NA	TRBJ1-4	TRBV5-1	ASSGQGSTNEKLF
NA	TRBJ2-5	TRBV19	ASSQRGRETQY
NA	TRBJ2-5	TRBV30	AWSQSAQETQY
NA	TRBJ2-5	TRBV7-9	ASTLTSQETQY
NA	TRBJ1-3	TRBV11-2	ASSSRDRVFGNTIY